This T cell receptor beta chain was identified in a study of T cell clonality in common variable immunodeficiency. Measured with immunoSEQ multiplex PCR; TCRdb has only the in-frame clones, and not every one. The specimen has 52,000 or so clones, none found just once. Trimming took 8 bases from V and 4 from J; bases not matched to a gene: 3. The CDR3 contains 12 residues. Per germline, CDR1 SGHDT and CDR2 YYEEEE. This clone was seen many times. The read ends 3 residues early relative to the CDR3; the germline J gene fills the gap. The clonotype was recovered from a person aged 18 to 70 in good health. The sample was peripheral blood mononuclear cells. The V and J genes are TRBV5-6 and TRBJ2-5; 9 bases match TRBD2. Here the CDR3 reads CASGREGETQYF. The CDR3 DNA, read in part, is TGTGCCAGTGGGCGGGAGGGAGAGACC.